Shown below are 10 T cell receptor beta chains from a single sample sequenced in a study of blood T cell repertoires in COVID-19. The data were produced by immunoSEQ multiplex PCR, yet TCRdb's version contains in-frame clones alone and is incomplete. The data hold more than 50,000 clones, with roughly 88% observed a single time. The sequenced sample consisted of peripheral blood. Receptors originate from a human donor in a cohort sampled during active COVID-19.

J is TRBJ1-4 and V is TRBV27, with D unresolved. V shed 7 bases and J shed 7 bases, with 16 bases lying between them. Germline assignment: CDR1 MNHEY and CDR2 SMNVEV (reference sequence). The CDR3 extends over 14 amino acids. The CDR3 reads CASKSLNWAEKLFF. In nucleotides, the CDR3 is TGTGCCAGCAAGTCTCTTAATTGGGCTGAAAAACTGTTTTTT.

The chain uses TRBV5-4 and TRBJ2-1; no reliable D call. The CDR3 contains 17 residues. CDR1 is SGHNT and CDR2 is YYREEE in the germline V gene (reference sequence). Trimming stripped 3 bases from V and 2 bases from J, with 18 bases between. The CDR3 DNA reads TGTGCCAGCAGCTCCGGCTGGGCCTCAAAGCCCTACAATGAGCAGTTCTTC. Its protein product is CASSSGWASKPYNEQFF.

The V and J genes are TRBV7-9 and TRBJ2-1; 13 nucleotides align to TRBD2. The germline V gene encodes CDR1 SEHNR and CDR2 FQNEAQ (reference sequence). V dropped 5 bases and J dropped 6; count of bases not matched to a gene: 7. The CDR3 spans 16 residues. The CDR3 region is CASSPRTSGGSNEQFF. CDR3 bases: TGTGCCAGCAGCCCGCGGACTAGCGGGGGCTCCAATGAGCAGTTCTTC.

The CDR3 sequence: CASSWDIAYEQYF. The CDR3 DNA reads as TGTGCCAGCAGTTGGGACATAGCCTACGAGCAGTACTTC. This chain joins TRBV12-3 or TRBV12-4 and TRBJ2-7; TRBD1 might be the D (6 bases). This CDR3 region has 13 residues. With 4 bases removed from V and 2 bases from J, the gap between germline ends came to 9 bases.

V usage is TRBV10-2 and J usage is TRBJ2-1; no definite D call. The germline V gene has CDR1 WSHSY and CDR2 SAAADI. Trimming cost V 3 bases and J 9 bases, with 9 bases left between them. The CDR3 runs 12 residues. The CDR3 loop is CASSDARGEQFF. The CDR3 bases are TGCGCCAGCAGTGATGCTCGCGGTGAGCAGTTCTTC.

About this clone: This same CDR3 is encoded by further DNA sequences in the sample. This sequence joins TRBV4-2 and TRBJ2-7; 7 bases match TRBD1. The CDR3 runs 17 residues. The ends lost 2 bases at V and 2 bases at J; junction bases unmatched: 12. Germline CDR1 reads LGHNA; CDR2 reads YNFKEQ. CDR3 bases: TGTGCCAGCAGCCAACTTATAAACCGGGACAGACCCTACGAGCAGTACTTC. This codes for CASSQLINRDRPYEQYF.

This rearrangement joins TRBV5-1 to TRBJ2-7; D is perhaps TRBD2 (7 bases). Germline V gives CDR1 SGHRS, CDR2 YFSETQ. The CDR3 totals 14 residues. The ends were cut back, 5 bases at V and 3 bases at J, with 15 bases in the middle. In nucleotides, the CDR3 is TGCGCCAGCAGGGGGGGGACAAGAGTCTACGAGCAGTACTTC. Its translation is CASRGGTRVYEQYF.

The gene calls are TRBV10-3 and TRBJ2-7; TRBD2 agrees at 11 bases. CDR3 size: 16 residues. Losses at the gene ends were 3 bases for V and 4 bases for J; bases not matched to a gene: 8. Germline values: CDR1 ENHRY, CDR2 SYGVKD. The CDR3, as DNA: TGTGCCATCAGTGAACCCGCAGGGACTAGCGGATACGAGCAGTACTTC. Translating it yields CAISEPAGTSGYEQYF.

The chain couples TRBV4-3 to TRBJ2-7; the match to TRBD2 covers 10 bases. Germline V gene lookup returns CDR1 LGHNA and CDR2 YSLEER. The ends lost 4 bases at V and 2 bases at J; junction bases unmatched: 5. The CDR3 sequence is 15 residues long. The CDR3 DNA follows: TGCGCCAGCAGCCTGTTACTAGCGGGACCCTACGAGCAGTACTTC. This sequence encodes CASSLLLAGPYEQYF.

This chain's CDR3 is CASSGTGEGNYEQYF. The CDR3 DNA is TGTGCCAGCAGCGGAACGGGAGAGGGGAACTACGAGCAGTACTTC. The J gene is TRBJ2-7, the V gene TRBV7-2, with D maybe TRBD2 (6 bases). The germline V gene has CDR1 SGHTA and CDR2 FQGNSA. The CDR3 sequence is 15 residues long. Trimming stripped 5 bases from V and 3 bases from J, with 17 bases between.